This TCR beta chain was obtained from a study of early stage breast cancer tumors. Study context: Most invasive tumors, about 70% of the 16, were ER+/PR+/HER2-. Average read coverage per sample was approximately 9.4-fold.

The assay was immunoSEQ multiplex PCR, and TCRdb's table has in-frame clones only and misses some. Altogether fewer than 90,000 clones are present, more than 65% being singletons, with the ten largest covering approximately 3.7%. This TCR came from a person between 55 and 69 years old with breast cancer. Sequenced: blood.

The CDR3 bases are TGCGCCAGCACCACGAGGGCGGGAGCCACCGGGGAGCTGTTTTTT. Amino acid sequence: CASTTRAGATGELFF. The chain employs TRBV5-1 and TRBJ2-2, with 7 bases matching TRBD2. Germline CDR1 reads SGHRS; CDR2 reads YFSETQ. The trim removed 6 bases at V and 4 bases at J, leaving 9 bases unmatched. CDR3 length: 15 residues.